The following is a T cell receptor (beta chain) sequence with its context. It has no known antigen specificity. Per-base qualities were not stored, and no clone one base away is much larger. The library was prepared using 5' RACE. Instrument used: Illumina HiSeq 2500. The second PCR ran for about 7 to 11 cycles and used a J-beta primer mix along with a sample-barcoded 5' primer. Each TCR beta cDNA molecule received a unique molecular identifier from a template-switch 5' adaptor carrying 12 random nucleotides. Each sample yielded at least 3 million CDR3-containing paired-end reads. The Mint cDNA synthesis kit, primed by a TRBC-specific oligonucleotide, was used to synthesize first-strand cDNA from all RNA. Following uracil-DNA glycosylase treatment, all cDNA underwent a first 18-cycle PCR with the universal primers M1SS and BC2_uni_R. The original pipeline was this. For normalization, 1 million high-quality reads, each with a distinct molecular identifier, were randomly selected from each sample. Instead of being binned into consensus sequences, reads that shared molecular identifiers were thrown out. CDR3 identification, clonotype clustering and error correction used MiTCR with a Q25 quality threshold and the strictest error-elimination algorithm. A nonparametric unseen species model using Euler transformation provided a lower-bound estimate of total TCR beta diversity. TCRdb reprocessed the public reads (quality trimming at Q25 with fastp, clone calling with MiXCR) and kept in-frame beta chains. Rows merge per CDR3 protein into single entries with the most common DNA and genes. The authors' filters were not applied to this entry. In this sample the table shows about 570,000 distinct CDR3 sequences, approximately 27% of which occur a single time. About 18% of the sample goes to the ten largest clones.

These data originate in a study of blood T cells in healthy people across ages (dated by TCRdb to between 2015 and 2017). Describing the broader study: In model experiments, template switching captured about one uniquely barcoded TCR beta cDNA molecule for every two T cells. To track age-related changes in TCR beta repertoire diversity, the study relied on deep sequencing normalized with unique cDNA molecular identifiers. The donors were split into four age groups: young (average 16 years), middle-aged (39), aged (about 62) and long-lived (under 90). To avoid experimental bias, donors of different ages were distributed randomly across sequencing lanes. Two additional independent replicas of 1 million unique cDNA reads from the same blood draw were analyzed for two donors (one aged 18 to 30 and one aged 80 or older). On the study overall, not on this receptor specifically: Estimates of total diversity based on one million sequenced T cells were considered lower bounds and underestimates. Because the CMV infection status of the donors was unknown, age-related changes in expanded clonotypes may potentially have been confounded. Compared with the aged group, the long-lived group had more naive CD4+ T cells, fewer expanded clones and increased TCR diversity, a pattern suggesting age selection. Observed TCR beta diversity correlated strongly with the percentage of naive T cells measured by flow cytometry. Bulk unsorted PBMC profiling prevented conclusive comparison of naive and antigen-experienced compartments. Observed TCR beta diversity per million T cells fell roughly linearly with age, and a significant reduction was already apparent by age approximately 40.

The roughly 39 donors, aged about 6 to 95 years, were systemically healthy Caucasian individuals from Russia. Approximately 9 milliliters of peripheral blood were collected from each donor into EDTA-treated Vacutainer tubes. PBMCs were isolated by Ficoll-Paque density-gradient centrifugation, with at least 6.5 million obtained per sample. Trizol reagent was used to extract total RNA from the PBMCs, yielding at least 5.5 micrograms per sample. Naive CD45RAhigh/CD27high T cell percentages were measured by flow cytometry on a PBMC aliquot from every donor. CDR1 DFQATT and CDR2 SNEGSKA are derived from the germline V gene (reference sequence). From the cysteine up to the phenylalanine, the CDR3 has a length of 13 residues. Left in the record is the CDR3 DNA by itself, 39 bases read in frame from the first base.

The sample taken for sequencing was blood. The clonotype originates from an older woman in good health. The rearranged segments are TRBV20-1 and TRBJ2-1; the central 11 bases match TRBD2. The end of the DNA is better explained by TRBJ2-7, so the J call may be wrong. The CDR3 corresponds to CSAIAGGIYEQYF. The DNA sequence reads TGCAGTGCAATAGCGGGGGGGATATACGAGCAGTACTTC.